Given below is one T cell receptor (beta chain) in context. The source of the sample is a study of T cell changes during pregnancy in multiple sclerosis. The V gene end was trimmed by 4 bases and the J gene end by 2 bases; junction bases not matched to a gene: 6. Germline V gene data show CDR1 as SGHRS and CDR2 as YFSETQ. CDR3 length equals 15 residues. Sequencing used immunoSEQ multiplex PCR; TCRdb keeps in-frame clones, though not all of them. The sample contains 40,000 to 45,000 clones, less than 95% of which appear only once. J is TRBJ2-7 and V is TRBV5-1, with 10 bases that match TRBD2. The clonotype was recovered from a female donor with multiple sclerosis, enrolled in a pregnancy study. The source was CD4+ T cells from peripheral blood mononuclear cells, collected in the third trimester of pregnancy. The CDR3: CASSSTSGTAYEQYF. The CDR3 nucleotides are TGCGCCAGCAGCAGTACTAGCGGGACCGCCTACGAGCAGTACTTC.